Listed below are T cell receptor beta chains from one sample, sequenced in a study of blood T cell repertoires in COVID-19. Clones were read by immunoSEQ multiplex PCR, and TCRdb kept only the in-frame ones, dropping some. The table lists under 400,000 clones, about 90% of them singletons, with about 6.8% in the top ten. The specimen was peripheral blood. The receptor source for this set is a man aged 18 to 30 with active or convalescent COVID-19. CDR3s include the opening cysteine and the closing phenylalanine or tryptophan.

CDR3: CASSPEVSEAFF
J: TRBJ1-1
V: TRBV7-8

CDR3: CASSRTPGQGAQHF
J: TRBJ1-5
V: TRBV5-1

CDR3: CASSRATYEQYF
J: TRBJ2-7
V: TRBV3-1/TRBV3-2

CDR3: CASSRIDSNYGYTF
J: TRBJ1-2
V: TRBV9

CDR3: CASSEYRNTGELFF
J: TRBJ2-2
V: TRBV25-1

CDR3: CASIDRSSHEQFF
J: TRBJ2-1
V: TRBV2

CDR3: CATSTGSHQPQHF
J: TRBJ1-5
V: TRBV24-1

CDR3: CASSTQTDESLETQYF
J: TRBJ2-5
V: TRBV7-6

CDR3: CASSVESGGISYNEQFF
J: TRBJ2-1
V: TRBV9

CDR3: CASSVGGRGTEAFF
J: TRBJ1-1
V: TRBV9

CDR3: CASSLTGSGGAADTQYF
J: TRBJ2-3
V: TRBV7-3

CDR3: CASSRLAGGRQTSTDTQYF
J: TRBJ2-3
V: TRBV18

CDR3: CASSEALGGRGNQPQHF
J: TRBJ1-5
V: TRBV6-1

CDR3: CASSFAPRETQYF
J: TRBJ2-5
V: TRBV9

CDR3: CASSVVRTYGYTF
J: TRBJ1-2
V: TRBV2

CDR3: CASTLIPSSYNEQFF
J: TRBJ2-1
V: TRBV27

CDR3: CASSHWRTGDTGELFF
J: TRBJ2-2
V: TRBV6-2/TRBV6-3

CDR3: CASSVSLEIGELFF
J: TRBJ2-2
V: TRBV9

CDR3: CASSATSGARTGELFF
J: TRBJ2-2
V: TRBV9

CDR3: CASRPPGNTGELFF
J: TRBJ2-2
V: TRBV5-6

CDR3: CASSLQGVVNEQFF
J: TRBJ2-1
V: TRBV7-9

CDR3: CASSGQVPYNEQFF
J: TRBJ2-1
V: TRBV11-3

CDR3: CASSQTGTGVGEQYF
J: TRBJ2-7
V: TRBV4-1

CDR3: CASSLSGVNQPQHF
J: TRBJ1-5
V: TRBV11-1